This TCR beta chain was sequenced in a study of identical twins. Points from the study as a whole: The analysis was cross-sectional rather than longitudinal within donors. Twin-shared out-of-frame alpha sequences showed excess low generation probability. Abundant cord blood beta clonotypes carried fewer insertions; memory repertoires showed none.

TCRdb independently ran MiXCR on the 5' RACE reads; one entry per CDR3 protein. The table records about 240,000 distinct CDR3 sequences, more than 9% of them present only once. About this clonotype: Antigen unknown. A much larger clone is a single base away; this may be a read error.

Per germline, CDR1 DFQATT and CDR2 SNEGSKA (reference sequence). The CDR3 length is 12 residues. This chain uses TRBV20-1 with TRBJ2-3, with D perhaps assigned TRBD1 or TRBD2 (6 bases each). The specimen was memory T cells sorted from blood. This TCR was recovered from a man aged 50 or older in good health. The CDR3 is CRAEGGTDMQYF. As DNA, the CDR3 is TGCAGAGCTGAGGGGGGCACAGATATGCAGTATTTT.